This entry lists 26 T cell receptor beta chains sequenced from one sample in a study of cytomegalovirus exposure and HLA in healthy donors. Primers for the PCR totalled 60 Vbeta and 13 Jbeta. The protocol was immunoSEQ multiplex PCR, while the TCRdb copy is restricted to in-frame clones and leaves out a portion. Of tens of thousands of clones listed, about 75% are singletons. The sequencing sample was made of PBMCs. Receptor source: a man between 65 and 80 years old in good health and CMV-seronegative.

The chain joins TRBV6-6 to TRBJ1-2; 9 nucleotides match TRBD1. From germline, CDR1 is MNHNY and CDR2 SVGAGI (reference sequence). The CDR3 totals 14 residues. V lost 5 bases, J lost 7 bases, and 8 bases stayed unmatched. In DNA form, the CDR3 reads TGTGCCAGCAGTGCGATAGGGACAGGGTTTGGCTACACCTTC. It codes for CASSAIGTGFGYTF.

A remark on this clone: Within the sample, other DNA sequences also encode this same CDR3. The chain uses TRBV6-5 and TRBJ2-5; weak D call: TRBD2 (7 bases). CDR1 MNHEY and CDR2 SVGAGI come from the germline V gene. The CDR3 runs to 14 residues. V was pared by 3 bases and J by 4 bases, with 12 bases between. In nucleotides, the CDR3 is TGTGCCAGCAGTTATCAGAGGGGGGGAGAGACCCAGTACTTC. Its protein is CASSYQRGGETQYF.

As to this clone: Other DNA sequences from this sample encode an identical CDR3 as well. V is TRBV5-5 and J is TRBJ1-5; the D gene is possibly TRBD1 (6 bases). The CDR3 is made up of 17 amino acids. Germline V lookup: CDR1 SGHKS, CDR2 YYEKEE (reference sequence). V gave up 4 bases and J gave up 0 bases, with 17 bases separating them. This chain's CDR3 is CASSGGLTGNSNQPQHF. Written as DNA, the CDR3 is TGTGCCAGCAGCGGCGGCCTTACAGGGAATAGCAATCAGCCCCAGCATTTT.

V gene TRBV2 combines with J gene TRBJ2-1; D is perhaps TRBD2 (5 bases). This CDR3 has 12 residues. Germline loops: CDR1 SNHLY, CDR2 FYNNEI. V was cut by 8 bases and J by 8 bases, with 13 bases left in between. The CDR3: CASRQTGYEQFF. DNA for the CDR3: TGTGCCAGCCGTCAAACGGGGTATGAGCAGTTCTTC.

CDR3 coding DNA: TGTGCCAGCAGCTTGGACAGGGGGGATCAGCCCCAGCATTTT. It translates to CASSLDRGDQPQHF. This chain connects TRBV7-2 to TRBJ1-5, with TRBD1 identical over 10 bases. Germline lookup yields CDR1 SGHTA and CDR2 FQGNSA. V shed 3 bases, J shed 5 bases, and the junction held 1 base outside the gene matches. This CDR3 is 14 amino acids long.

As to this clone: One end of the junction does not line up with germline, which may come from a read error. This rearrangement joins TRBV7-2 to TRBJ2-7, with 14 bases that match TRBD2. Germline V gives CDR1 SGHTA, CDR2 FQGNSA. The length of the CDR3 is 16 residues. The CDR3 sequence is CASRSTSGLAGVRWNF. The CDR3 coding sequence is TGTGCCAGCAGATCTACCTCGGGACTAGCGGGGGTCAGATGGAACTTC. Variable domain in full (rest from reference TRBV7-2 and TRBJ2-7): GAGVSQSPSNKVTEKGKDVELRCDPISGHTALYWYRQSLGQGLEFLIYFQGNSAPDKSGLPSDRFSAERTGGSVSTLTIQRTQQEDSAVYLCASRSTSGLAGVRWNFGPGTRLTVT.

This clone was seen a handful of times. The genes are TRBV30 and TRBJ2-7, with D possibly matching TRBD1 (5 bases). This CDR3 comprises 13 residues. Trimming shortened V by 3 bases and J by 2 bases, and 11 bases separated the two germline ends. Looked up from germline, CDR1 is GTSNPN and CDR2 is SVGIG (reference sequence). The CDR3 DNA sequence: TGTGCCTGGAGAGACAAGGGGCCCTACGAGCAGTACTTC. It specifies CAWRDKGPYEQYF.

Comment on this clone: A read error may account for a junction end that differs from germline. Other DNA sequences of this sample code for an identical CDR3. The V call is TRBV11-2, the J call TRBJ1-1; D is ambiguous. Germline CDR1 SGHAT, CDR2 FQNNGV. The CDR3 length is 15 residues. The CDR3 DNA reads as TGTGCCAGCAGCCTAGAAAGCTCGGTCTTGAGTGAAGCTTTCTTT. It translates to CASSLESSVLSEAFF.

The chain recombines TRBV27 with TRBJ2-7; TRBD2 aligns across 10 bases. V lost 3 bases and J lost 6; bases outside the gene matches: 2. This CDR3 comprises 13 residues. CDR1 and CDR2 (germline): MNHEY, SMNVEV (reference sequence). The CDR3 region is CASSLTSGREQYF. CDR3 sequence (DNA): TGTGCCAGCAGTTTGACTAGCGGGCGCGAGCAGTACTTC.

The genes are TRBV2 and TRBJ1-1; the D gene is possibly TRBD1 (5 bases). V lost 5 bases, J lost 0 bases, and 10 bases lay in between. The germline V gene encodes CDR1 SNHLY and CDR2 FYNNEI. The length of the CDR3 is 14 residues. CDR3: CASSLEGMNTEAFF. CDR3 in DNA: TGTGCCAGCAGTCTGGAGGGGATGAACACTGAAGCTTTCTTT.

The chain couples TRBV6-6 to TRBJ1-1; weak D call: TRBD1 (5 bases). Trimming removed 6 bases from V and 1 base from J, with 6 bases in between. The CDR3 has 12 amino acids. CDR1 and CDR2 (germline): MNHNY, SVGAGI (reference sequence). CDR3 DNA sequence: TGTGCCAGCAGGGGGCCGAACACTGAAGCTTTCTTT. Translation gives CASRGPNTEAFF.

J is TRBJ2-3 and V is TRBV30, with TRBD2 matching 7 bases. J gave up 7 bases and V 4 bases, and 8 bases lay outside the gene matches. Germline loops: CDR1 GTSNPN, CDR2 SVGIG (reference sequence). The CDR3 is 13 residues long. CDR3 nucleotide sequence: TGTGCCTGGACGGGCGGGAGTGGAAATACGCAGTATTTT. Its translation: CAWTGGSGNTQYF.

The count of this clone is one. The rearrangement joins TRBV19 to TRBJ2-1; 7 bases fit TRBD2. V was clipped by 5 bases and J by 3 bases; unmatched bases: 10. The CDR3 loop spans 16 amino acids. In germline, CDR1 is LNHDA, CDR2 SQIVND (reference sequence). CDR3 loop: CASSYTGGVGYNEQFF. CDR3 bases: TGTGCCAGTAGTTACACGGGGGGAGTGGGCTACAATGAGCAGTTCTTC.

The CDR3 region is CASSLLPHTSTDTQYF. The DNA for the CDR3 is TGCGCCAGCAGCTTGCTTCCCCATACTAGCACAGATACGCAGTATTTT. J is TRBJ2-3 and V is TRBV5-1, with D hard to call. V gave up 1 base and J gave up 0 bases, with 12 bases separating them. This CDR3 contains 16 residues. The germline V gene has CDR1 SGHRS and CDR2 YFSETQ.

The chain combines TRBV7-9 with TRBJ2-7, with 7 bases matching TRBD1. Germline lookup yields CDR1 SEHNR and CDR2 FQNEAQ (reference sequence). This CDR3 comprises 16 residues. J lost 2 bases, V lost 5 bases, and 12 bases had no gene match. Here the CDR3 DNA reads TGTGCCAGCAGCAGAACCCCCGGGACAGTGACCTACGAGCAGTACTTC. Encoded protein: CASSRTPGTVTYEQYF.

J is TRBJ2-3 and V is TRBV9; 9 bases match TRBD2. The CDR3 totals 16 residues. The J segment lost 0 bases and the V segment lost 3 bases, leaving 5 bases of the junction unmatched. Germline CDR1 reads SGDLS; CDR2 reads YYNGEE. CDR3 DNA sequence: TGTGCCAGCAGCGAGACTAGCGGCTTTAGCACAGATACGCAGTATTTT. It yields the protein CASSETSGFSTDTQYF.

The CDR3 here is CASSLRGGDGYEQFF. In DNA form, the CDR3 reads TGTGCCAGCAGCTTAAGGGGGGGGGACGGGTATGAGCAGTTCTTC. This chain uses TRBV11-3 with TRBJ2-1, with D possibly being TRBD2 (7 bases). The V gene lost 2 bases and the J gene lost 8 bases, with 16 bases spanning the gap. There are 15 residues in the CDR3. CDR1 and CDR2 from the germline V gene are SGHNT and YENEEA.

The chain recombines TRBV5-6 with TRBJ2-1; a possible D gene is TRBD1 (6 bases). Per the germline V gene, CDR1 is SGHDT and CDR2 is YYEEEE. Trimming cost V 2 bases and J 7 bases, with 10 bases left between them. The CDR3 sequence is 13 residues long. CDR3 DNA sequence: TGTGCCAGCAGCTTTACGGACAGAAATGAGCAGTTCTTC. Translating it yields CASSFTDRNEQFF.

The CDR3 spells CAWDQGANIQYF. In DNA form, the CDR3 reads TGTGCCTGGGATCAGGGGGCAAACATTCAGTACTTC. V usage is TRBV30 and J usage is TRBJ2-4, with 8 bases fitting TRBD1. V dropped 5 bases and J dropped 6; count of bases not matched to a gene: 3. Germline V gives CDR1 GTSNPN, CDR2 SVGIG (reference sequence). The CDR3 is 12 amino acids.

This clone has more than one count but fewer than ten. This chain's CDR3 is CASSLTGLSDYGYTF. The CDR3 coding sequence is TGTGCCAGCAGCTTAACAGGGCTTTCGGACTATGGCTACACCTTC. V usage is TRBV7-6 and J usage is TRBJ1-2, with D possibly TRBD1 on 6 matching bases. V dropped 2 bases and J dropped 3 bases, with 13 bases sitting between them. This CDR3 is built from 15 residues. Germline CDR1 and CDR2: SGHVS and FNYEAQ.

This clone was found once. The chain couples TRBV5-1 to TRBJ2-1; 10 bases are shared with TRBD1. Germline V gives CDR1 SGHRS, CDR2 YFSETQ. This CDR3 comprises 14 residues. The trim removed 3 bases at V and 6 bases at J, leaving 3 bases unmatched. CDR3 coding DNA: TGCGCCAGCAGCTATCGACAGGGGGCCAATGAGCAGTTCTTC. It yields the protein CASSYRQGANEQFF. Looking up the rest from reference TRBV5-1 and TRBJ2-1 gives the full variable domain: KAGVTQTPRYLIKTRGQQVTLSCSPISGHRSVSWYQQTPGQGLQFLFEYFSETQRNKGNFPGRFSGRQFSNSRSEMNVSTLELGDSALYLCASSYRQGANEQFFGPGTRLTVL.

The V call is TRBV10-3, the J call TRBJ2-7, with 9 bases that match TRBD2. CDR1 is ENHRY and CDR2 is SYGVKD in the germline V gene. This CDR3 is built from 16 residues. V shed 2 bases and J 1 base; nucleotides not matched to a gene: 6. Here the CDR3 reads CAISERRLADSYEQYF. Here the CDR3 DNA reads TGTGCCATCAGTGAGCGACGACTAGCGGATTCCTACGAGCAGTACTTC.

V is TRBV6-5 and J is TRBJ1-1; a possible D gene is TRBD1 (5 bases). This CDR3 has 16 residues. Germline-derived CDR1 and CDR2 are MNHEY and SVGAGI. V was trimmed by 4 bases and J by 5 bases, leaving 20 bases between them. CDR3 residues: CASSSPAGRTGTEAFF. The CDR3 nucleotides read TGTGCCAGCAGTTCCCCAGCGGGGCGGACGGGAACTGAAGCTTTCTTT.

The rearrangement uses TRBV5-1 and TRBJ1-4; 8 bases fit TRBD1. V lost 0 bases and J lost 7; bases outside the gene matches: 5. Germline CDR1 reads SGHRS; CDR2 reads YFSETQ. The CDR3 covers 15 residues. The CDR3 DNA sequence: TGCGCCAGCAGCTTGGCAGGGGGCCTTGGTGAAAAACTGTTTTTT. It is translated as CASSLAGGLGEKLFF.

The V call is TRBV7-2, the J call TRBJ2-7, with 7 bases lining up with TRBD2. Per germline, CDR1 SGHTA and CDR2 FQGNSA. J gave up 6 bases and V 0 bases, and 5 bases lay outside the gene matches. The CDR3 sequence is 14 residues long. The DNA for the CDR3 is TGTGCCAGCAGCTTAGCTCGGGGCGGGGGCGAGCAGTACTTC. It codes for CASSLARGGGEQYF.

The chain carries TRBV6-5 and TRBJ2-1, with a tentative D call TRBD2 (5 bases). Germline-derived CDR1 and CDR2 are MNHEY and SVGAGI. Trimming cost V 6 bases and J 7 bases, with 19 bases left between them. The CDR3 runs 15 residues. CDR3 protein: CASSYAAASLNEQFF. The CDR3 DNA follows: TGTGCCAGCAGCTACGCAGCGGCCTCCTTGAATGAGCAGTTCTTC.